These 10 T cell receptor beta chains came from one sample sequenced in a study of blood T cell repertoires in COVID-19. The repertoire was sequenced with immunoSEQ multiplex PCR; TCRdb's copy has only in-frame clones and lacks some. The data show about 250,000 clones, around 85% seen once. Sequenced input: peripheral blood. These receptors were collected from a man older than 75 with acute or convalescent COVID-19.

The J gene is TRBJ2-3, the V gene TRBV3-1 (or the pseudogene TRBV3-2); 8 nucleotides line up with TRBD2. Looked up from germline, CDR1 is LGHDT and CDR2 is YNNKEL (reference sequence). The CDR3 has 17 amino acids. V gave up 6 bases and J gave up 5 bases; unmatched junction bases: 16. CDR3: CASSLSIRGGGGDTQYF. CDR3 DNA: TGTGCCAGCAGTCTCTCTATCCGGGGGGGAGGAGGAGATACGCAGTATTTT.

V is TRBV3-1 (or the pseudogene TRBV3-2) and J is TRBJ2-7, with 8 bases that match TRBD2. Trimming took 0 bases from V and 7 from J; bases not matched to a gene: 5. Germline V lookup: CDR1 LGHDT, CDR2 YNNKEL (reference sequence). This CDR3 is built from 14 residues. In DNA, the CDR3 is TGTGCCAGCAGCCAAGACGGGGGGGGCGGGGAGCAGTACTTC. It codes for CASSQDGGGGEQYF.

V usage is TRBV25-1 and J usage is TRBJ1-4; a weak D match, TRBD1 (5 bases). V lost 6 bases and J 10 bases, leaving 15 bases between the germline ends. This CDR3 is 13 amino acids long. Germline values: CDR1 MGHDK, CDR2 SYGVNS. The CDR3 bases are TGTGCCAGCAGCGTGGGTTCTCAGGGAAAACTGTTTTTT. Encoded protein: CASSVGSQGKLFF. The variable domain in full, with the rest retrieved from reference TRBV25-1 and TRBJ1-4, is EADIYQTPRYLVIGTGKKITLECSQTMGHDKMYWYQQDPGMELHLIHYSYGVNSTEKGDLSSESTVSRIRTEHFPLTLESARPSHTSQYLCASSVGSQGKLFFGSGTQLSVL.

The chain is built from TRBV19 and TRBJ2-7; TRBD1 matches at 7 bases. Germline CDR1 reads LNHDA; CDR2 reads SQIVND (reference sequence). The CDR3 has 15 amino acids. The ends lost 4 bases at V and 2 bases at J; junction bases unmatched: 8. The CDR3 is CASSSPGTVTYEQYF. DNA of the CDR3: TGTGCCAGTAGTAGCCCCGGGACAGTTACCTACGAGCAGTACTTC.

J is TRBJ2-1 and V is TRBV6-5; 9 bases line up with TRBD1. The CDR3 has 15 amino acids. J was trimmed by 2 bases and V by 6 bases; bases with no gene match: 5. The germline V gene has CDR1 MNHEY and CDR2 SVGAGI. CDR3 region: CASRRRQGAYNEQFF. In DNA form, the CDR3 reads TGTGCCAGCAGGAGGAGACAGGGGGCCTACAATGAGCAGTTCTTC.

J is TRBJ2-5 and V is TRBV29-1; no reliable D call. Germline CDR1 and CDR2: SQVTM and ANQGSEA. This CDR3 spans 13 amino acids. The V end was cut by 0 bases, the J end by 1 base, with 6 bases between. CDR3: CSVEDPFQETQYF. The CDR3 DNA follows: TGCAGCGTTGAAGACCCCTTCCAAGAGACCCAGTACTTC.

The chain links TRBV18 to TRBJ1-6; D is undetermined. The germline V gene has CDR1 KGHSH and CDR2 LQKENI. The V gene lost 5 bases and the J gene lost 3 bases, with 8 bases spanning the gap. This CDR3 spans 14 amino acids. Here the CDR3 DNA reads TGTGCCAGCTCAGGGCCGGACTATAATTCACCCCTCCACTTT. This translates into CASSGPDYNSPLHF.

The CDR3: CASSLTVARGPYNEQFF. CDR3 sequence (DNA): TGCGCCAGCAGCTTGACAGTAGCCAGGGGGCCTTACAATGAGCAGTTCTTC. The V and J genes are TRBV5-1 and TRBJ2-1; 8 nucleotides align to TRBD1. The V gene's germline CDR1 is SGHRS and CDR2 YFSETQ. V was clipped by 1 base and J by 4 bases; unmatched bases: 10. This CDR3 region has 17 residues.

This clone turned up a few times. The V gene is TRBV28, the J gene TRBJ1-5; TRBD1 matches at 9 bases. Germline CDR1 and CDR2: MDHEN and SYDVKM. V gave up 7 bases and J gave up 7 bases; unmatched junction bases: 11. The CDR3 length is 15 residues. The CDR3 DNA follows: TGTGCCAGCAACCCATTCGGACAGGGGAGGCAGCCCCAGCATTTT. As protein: CASNPFGQGRQPQHF.

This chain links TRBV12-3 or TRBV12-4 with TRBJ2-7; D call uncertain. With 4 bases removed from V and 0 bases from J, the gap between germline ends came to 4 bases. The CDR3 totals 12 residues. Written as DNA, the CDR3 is TGTGCCAGCAGTTCCGGCTCCTACGAGCAGTACTTC. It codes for CASSSGSYEQYF.